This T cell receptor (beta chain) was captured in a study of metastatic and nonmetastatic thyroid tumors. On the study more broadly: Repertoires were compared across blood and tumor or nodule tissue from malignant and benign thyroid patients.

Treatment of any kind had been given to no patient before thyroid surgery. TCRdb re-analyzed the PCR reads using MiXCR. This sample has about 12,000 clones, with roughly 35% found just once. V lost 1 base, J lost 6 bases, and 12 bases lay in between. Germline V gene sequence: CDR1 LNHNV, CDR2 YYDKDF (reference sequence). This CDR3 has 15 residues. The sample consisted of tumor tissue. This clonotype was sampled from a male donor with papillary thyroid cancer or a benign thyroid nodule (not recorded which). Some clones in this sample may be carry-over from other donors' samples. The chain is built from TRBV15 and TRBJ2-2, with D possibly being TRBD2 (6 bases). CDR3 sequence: CATSRGEVAAGELFF. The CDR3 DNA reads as TGTGCCACCAGCAGAGGGGAGGTCGCGGCCGGGGAGCTGTTTTTT.